This note documents a single TCR beta chain sequence. The antigen remains undetermined. This sample was taken from a study of T cells in Graves' hyperthyroidism and ophthalmopathy. Findings of the study overall: Most clonotypes expanded in thyroid above 0.001 were likewise present in blood.

Amplified regions were TCR beta CDR3 sequences from RNA transcripts. RT-PCR in the first round (using the HTBI primer set) targeted the TCR CDR3. TCRdb recomputed calls from the multiplex PCR reads with MiXCR, one row per CDR3 protein. The repertoire includes about 510,000 distinct CDR3 sequences, roughly 15% of them detected once, and around 13% sits in the top ten. The TCR was taken from a woman in her thirties or forties with Graves' hyperthyroidism. Sequenced: blood.

CDR3 DNA: TGTGCCAGCAGTTGGTCCCGGGACAGGGGCTACGAGCAGTACTTC. Protein product: CASSWSRDRGYEQYF. The gene calls are TRBV27 and TRBJ2-7, with 10 nucleotides matching TRBD1. V lost 4 bases, J lost 3 bases, and 6 bases stayed unmatched. The CDR3 is made up of 15 amino acids. CDR1 MNHEY and CDR2 SMNVEV come from the germline V gene (reference sequence).